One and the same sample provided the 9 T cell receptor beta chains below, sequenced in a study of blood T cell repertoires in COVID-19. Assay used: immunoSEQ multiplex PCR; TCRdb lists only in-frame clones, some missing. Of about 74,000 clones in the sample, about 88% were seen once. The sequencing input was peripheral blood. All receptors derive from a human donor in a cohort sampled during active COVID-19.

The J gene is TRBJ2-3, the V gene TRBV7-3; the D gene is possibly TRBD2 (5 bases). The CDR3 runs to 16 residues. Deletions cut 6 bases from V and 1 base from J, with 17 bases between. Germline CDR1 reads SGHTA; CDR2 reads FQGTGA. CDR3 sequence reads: CASSYNNGMRTDTQYF. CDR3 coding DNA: TGTGCCAGCAGTTACAACAACGGGATGCGCACAGATACGCAGTATTTT.

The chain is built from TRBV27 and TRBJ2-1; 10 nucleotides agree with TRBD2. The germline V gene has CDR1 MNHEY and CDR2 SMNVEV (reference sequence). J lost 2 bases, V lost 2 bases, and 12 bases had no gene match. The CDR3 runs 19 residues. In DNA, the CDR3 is TGTGCCAGCAGTTTAAGTACTAGCGGGATCTATAGCACCTACAATGAGCAGTTCTTC. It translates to CASSLSTSGIYSTYNEQFF.

The CDR3 protein is CASSYYQGGTEAFF. CDR3 nucleotide sequence: TGTGCCAGCAGTTACTACCAGGGGGGCACTGAAGCTTTCTTT. The chain couples TRBV6-2 or TRBV6-3 to TRBJ1-1; 7 bases line up with TRBD1. Germline CDR1 is MNHEY and CDR2 is SVGEGT. J was trimmed by 4 bases and V by 1 base; bases with no gene match: 3. This CDR3 contains 14 residues.

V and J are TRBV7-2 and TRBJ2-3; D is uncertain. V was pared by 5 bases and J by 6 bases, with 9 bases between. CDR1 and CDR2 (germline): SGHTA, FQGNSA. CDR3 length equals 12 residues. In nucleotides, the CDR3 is TGTGCCAGCAGCCCTTCTGTGGATACGCAGTATTTT. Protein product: CASSPSVDTQYF.

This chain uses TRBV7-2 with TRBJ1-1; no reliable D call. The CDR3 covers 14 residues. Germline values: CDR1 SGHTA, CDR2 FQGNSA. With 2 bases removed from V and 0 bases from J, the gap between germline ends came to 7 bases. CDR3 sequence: CASSLSGVNTEAFF. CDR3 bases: TGTGCCAGCAGCTTATCTGGAGTGAACACTGAAGCTTTCTTT.

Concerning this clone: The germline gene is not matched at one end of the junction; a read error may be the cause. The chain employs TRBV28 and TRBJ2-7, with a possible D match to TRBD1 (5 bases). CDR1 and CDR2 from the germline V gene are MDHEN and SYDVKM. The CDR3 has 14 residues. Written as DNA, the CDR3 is TGTGCCAGCTTGCCGGTTGCCGGGCAGGGTCTACCGAACTTC. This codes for CASLPVAGQGLPNF.

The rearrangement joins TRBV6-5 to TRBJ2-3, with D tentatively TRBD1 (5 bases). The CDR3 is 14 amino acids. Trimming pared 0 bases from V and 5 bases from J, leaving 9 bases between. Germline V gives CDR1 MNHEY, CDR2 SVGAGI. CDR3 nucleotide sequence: TGTGCCAGCAGTTACTCTGACGGACAAGATACGCAGTATTTT. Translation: CASSYSDGQDTQYF.

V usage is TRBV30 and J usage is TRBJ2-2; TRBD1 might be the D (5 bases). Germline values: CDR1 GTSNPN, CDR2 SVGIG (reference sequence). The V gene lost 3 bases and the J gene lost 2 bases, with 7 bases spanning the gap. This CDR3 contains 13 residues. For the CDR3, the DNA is TGTGCCTGGAGGACAGATAACACCGGGGAGCTGTTTTTT. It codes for CAWRTDNTGELFF.

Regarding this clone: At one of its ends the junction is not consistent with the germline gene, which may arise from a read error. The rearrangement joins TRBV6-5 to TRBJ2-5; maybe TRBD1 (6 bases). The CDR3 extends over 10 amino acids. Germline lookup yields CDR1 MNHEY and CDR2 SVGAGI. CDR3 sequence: CASRGDTYNF. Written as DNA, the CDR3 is TGTGCCAGCCGAGGGGACACCTATAACTTC.